These 29 T cell receptor beta chains were all obtained from the same sample, sequenced in a study of cytomegalovirus exposure and HLA in healthy donors. Vbeta (60) and Jbeta (13) primers were used in the PCR. Data came from immunoSEQ multiplex PCR; TCRdb stores just in-frame clones and leaves some out. This sample has 110,000 to 150,000 clones, with approximately 70% found just once. Sample: PBMCs. The receptors were gathered from a woman in her sixties in good health and CMV-seropositive.

The chain carries TRBV19 and TRBJ1-5, with D perhaps TRBD1 (5 bases). This CDR3 has 14 amino acids. Germline CDR1 reads LNHDA; CDR2 reads SQIVND (reference sequence). V lost 2 bases and J lost 2, with 7 bases in between. This CDR3 reads CASSISGGNQPQHF. The DNA for the CDR3 is TGTGCCAGTAGTATATCGGGGGGCAATCAGCCCCAGCATTTT.

There are a few counts of this clone. The V and J genes are TRBV28 and TRBJ1-5, with D possibly being TRBD1 (5 bases). Germline-derived CDR1 and CDR2 are MDHEN and SYDVKM. V lost 5 bases to trimming and J lost 2 bases, with 16 bases between them. This CDR3 spans 16 amino acids. The CDR3 region is CASSRRAGSGNQPQHF. The CDR3 DNA reads as TGTGCCAGCAGTCGCCGGGCAGGGTCTGGCAATCAGCCCCAGCATTTT.

The chain recombines TRBV9 with TRBJ2-1, with TRBD2 matching over 12 bases. Germline V gene lookup returns CDR1 SGDLS and CDR2 YYNGEE. V was pared by 1 base and J by 0 bases, with 5 bases of the junction left unmatched. The length of the CDR3 is 18 residues. The CDR3 sequence: CASSVSLAGGSSYNEQFF. CDR3 DNA sequence: TGTGCCAGCAGCGTATCACTAGCGGGAGGTAGCTCCTACAATGAGCAGTTCTTC.

V is TRBV30 and J is TRBJ1-3; no clear D. Trimming shortened V by 4 bases and J by 5 bases, and 12 bases separated the two germline ends. The CDR3 length is 13 residues. Germline V CDR1 and CDR2: GTSNPN, SVGIG (reference sequence). CDR3 DNA: TGTGCCTGGAAGACCCTCGGGAGAAACACCATATATTTT. It translates to CAWKTLGRNTIYF.

The J gene is TRBJ1-3, the V gene TRBV6-6; D is ambiguous. The V and J ends lost 4 bases and 4 bases respectively, with 14 bases between them. The CDR3 covers 15 residues. CDR1 and CDR2 from the germline V gene are MNHNY and SVGAGI (reference sequence). Written as DNA, the CDR3 is TGTGCCAGCAGTTTACTCGGTGATTCCGGAAACACCATATATTTT. Amino acid sequence: CASSLLGDSGNTIYF.

The chain carries TRBV28 and TRBJ2-5; 8 nucleotides align to TRBD2. The length of the CDR3 is 15 residues. Germline V gene sequence: CDR1 MDHEN, CDR2 SYDVKM. Trimming cost V 3 bases and J 4 bases; bases outside gene matches: 7. The CDR3 protein is CASSFSVAGGETQYF. CDR3 sequence (DNA): TGTGCCAGCAGTTTTAGCGTGGCGGGAGGAGAGACCCAGTACTTC.

The chain joins TRBV11-2 to TRBJ2-5, with D uncertain. The CDR3 is made up of 13 amino acids. The germline V and J ends were trimmed by 3 bases and 3 bases, with 8 bases remaining between them. Germline assignment: CDR1 SGHAT and CDR2 FQNNGV. CDR3 amino acids: CASSFLREETQYF. The CDR3 DNA reads TGTGCCAGCAGCTTTCTTCGGGAAGAGACCCAGTACTTC. The full variable domain, with the rest looked up from reference TRBV11-2 and TRBJ2-5, is EAGVAQSPRYKIIEKRQSVAFWCNPISGHATLYWYQQILGQGPKLLIQFQNNGVVDDSQLPKDRFSAERLKGVDSTLKIQPAKLEDSAVYLCASSFLREETQYFGPGTRLLVL.

The chain links TRBV10-3 to TRBJ1-2, with TRBD1 identical over 7 bases. The V and J ends lost 3 bases and 6 bases, in that order; junction bases with no gene match: 7. CDR1 is ENHRY, CDR2 SYGVKD, per germline. The CDR3 has 14 amino acids. Here the CDR3 reads CAISDITGADGYTF. As DNA, the CDR3 is TGTGCCATCAGTGACATTACAGGGGCGGATGGCTACACCTTC.

The chain uses TRBV7-2 and TRBJ1-1; D possibly corresponds to TRBD1 (5 bases). This CDR3 is 15 amino acids long. Germline lookup yields CDR1 SGHTA and CDR2 FQGNSA. The V and J ends lost 2 bases and 0 bases respectively, with 10 bases between them. The CDR3 bases are TGTGCCAGCAGCTTACCCCCAGGGATGAACACTGAAGCTTTCTTT. This encodes CASSLPPGMNTEAFF.

This chain links TRBV11-2 with TRBJ2-1; D remains ambiguous. Deletions cut 0 bases from V and 9 bases from J, with 9 bases between. Germline V gene lookup returns CDR1 SGHAT and CDR2 FQNNGV. The CDR3 runs 13 residues. CDR3: CASSLDPGGEQFF. The CDR3 nucleotides are TGTGCCAGCAGCTTAGATCCGGGTGGTGAGCAGTTCTTC.

The rearrangement joins TRBV18 to TRBJ1-1, with TRBD1 matching over 8 bases. Losses at the gene ends were 5 bases for V and 5 bases for J; bases not matched to a gene: 7. The CDR3 has 14 amino acids. Germline values: CDR1 KGHSH, CDR2 LQKENI. As DNA, the CDR3 is TGTGCCAGCTCATCCGGACAGGGAGAAACTGAAGCTTTCTTT. It is translated as CASSSGQGETEAFF. The full variable domain, completed using reference TRBV18 and TRBJ1-1, is NAGVMQNPRHLVRRRGQEARLRCSPMKGHSHVYWYRQLPEEGLKFMVYLQKENIIDESGMPKERFSAEFPKEGPSILRIQQVVRGDSAAYFCASSSGQGETEAFFGQGTRLTVV.

This chain joins TRBV28 and TRBJ1-2, with 7 bases aligning to TRBD1. The CDR3 extends over 12 amino acids. Losses at the gene ends were 4 bases for V and 13 bases for J; bases not matched to a gene: 9. The germline CDR1 and CDR2 sequences are MDHEN and SYDVKM. The CDR3 nucleotides read TGTGCCAGCAGTTCACTTGGGACAGATCGCACCTTC. Its protein is CASSSLGTDRTF.

This clone has a handful of counts. The same CDR3 can be traced to other DNA sequences in this sample. The chain recombines TRBV6-1 with TRBJ1-4; the D gene is possibly TRBD1 (5 bases). Germline values: CDR1 MNHNS, CDR2 SASEGT. The CDR3 totals 16 residues. Trimming left V 0 bases short and J 3 bases short, with 11 bases between. The chain's CDR3 is CASSEARGTANEKLFF. The CDR3 DNA reads TGTGCCAGCAGTGAAGCCCGCGGGACGGCTAATGAAAAACTGTTTTTT.

V and J are TRBV5-1 and TRBJ2-3; D is uncertain. The CDR3 is 16 residues long. Germline CDR1 and CDR2: SGHRS and YFSETQ. Trimming removed 0 bases from V and 2 bases from J, with 13 bases in between. CDR3 nucleotides: TGCGCCAGCAGCTTGGACGGCTACAGTAACACAGATACGCAGTATTTT. Translated: CASSLDGYSNTDTQYF.

This clone occurred a few times. The chain recombines TRBV19 with TRBJ1-4, with TRBD1 as a possible D gene (5 bases). V dropped 11 bases and J dropped 13 bases, with 20 bases sitting between them. The CDR3 extends over 12 amino acids. Germline CDR1 LNHDA, CDR2 SQIVND (reference sequence). CDR3 nucleotides: TGTGCCGCGGGACCGATTCTAGGGAGACTGTTTTTT. Translation: CAAGPILGRLFF. The full variable domain, its missing parts supplied by reference TRBV19 and TRBJ1-4, is DGGITQSPKYLFRKEGQNVTLSCEQNLNHDAMYWYRQDPGQGLRLIYYSQIVNDFQKGDIAEGYSVSREKKESFPLTVTSAQKNPTAFYLCAAGPILGRLFFGSGTQLSVL.

The rearrangement uses TRBV2 and TRBJ2-1; 10 bases are shared with TRBD2. J was trimmed by 8 bases and V by 4 bases; bases with no gene match: 5. CDR3 length: 14 residues. Germline loops: CDR1 SNHLY, CDR2 FYNNEI. Here the CDR3 DNA reads TGTGCCAGCAGTGTTACTAGCGGGAAAGATGAGCAGTTCTTC. Its translation: CASSVTSGKDEQFF.

This chain joins TRBV5-1 and TRBJ2-6; perhaps TRBD1 as D (5 bases). The CDR3 spans 18 residues. Per the germline V gene, CDR1 is SGHRS and CDR2 is YFSETQ. V was clipped by 3 bases and J by 1 base, with 17 bases between them. The CDR3 region has the DNA TGCGCCAGCAGCTGGGTAATCTCTAAGGGGTCTGGGGCCAACGTCCTGACTTTC. Translating it yields CASSWVISKGSGANVLTF.

The chain combines TRBV29-1 with TRBJ1-1, with D possibly being TRBD1 (6 bases). The CDR3 spans 14 residues. Trimming shortened V by 4 bases and J by 2 bases, and 14 bases separated the two germline ends. Germline assignment: CDR1 SQVTM and CDR2 ANQGSEA. The CDR3 reads CSVGGGHGNTEAFF. The CDR3 coding sequence is TGCAGCGTTGGAGGGGGACACGGAAACACTGAAGCTTTCTTT.

The rearrangement links TRBV7-8 to TRBJ1-3, with 7 bases lining up with TRBD1. After removal of 5 bases from V and 2 bases from J, the junction contained 3 bases not matched to a gene. Germline assignment: CDR1 SGHVS and CDR2 FQNEAQ. The CDR3 spans 14 residues. The CDR3, as DNA: TGTGCCAGCAGCCTCGACAGGGCTGGAAACACCATATATTTT. This sequence encodes CASSLDRAGNTIYF. Looking up the rest from reference TRBV7-8 and TRBJ1-3 gives the full variable domain: GAGVSQSPRYKVAKRGQDVALRCDPISGHVSLFWYQQALGQGPEFLTYFQNEAQLDKSGLPSDRFFAERPEGSVSTLKIQRTQQEDSAVYLCASSLDRAGNTIYFGEGSWLTVV.

This clone was seen a few times. V is TRBV6-5 and J is TRBJ1-1, with D tentatively TRBD1 (6 bases). With 7 bases removed from V and 1 base from J, the gap between germline ends came to 10 bases. CDR3 length: 13 residues. Germline CDR1 MNHEY, CDR2 SVGAGI. The CDR3 loop is CASTRGENTEAFF. CDR3 bases: TGTGCCAGCACCAGGGGAGAGAACACTGAAGCTTTCTTT.

This clone showed up just a few times. The chain is built from TRBV7-9 and TRBJ1-5; 9 nucleotides align to TRBD1. CDR3 length: 15 residues. The germline V gene encodes CDR1 SEHNR and CDR2 FQNEAQ (reference sequence). The junction had 7 bases not matched to a gene; V was cut back by 5 bases and J by 5 bases. The CDR3 loop reads CASSPTGGADQPQHF. In DNA form, the CDR3 reads TGTGCCAGCAGCCCTACAGGGGGCGCGGATCAGCCCCAGCATTTT.

The chain combines TRBV6-1 with TRBJ1-3; D ambiguous. CDR1 and CDR2 (germline): MNHNS, SASEGT. There are 16 residues in the CDR3. V lost 4 bases and J 0 bases, leaving 13 bases between the germline ends. The CDR3 nucleotides read TGTGCCAGCAGTGTGATGGACTCGCGCTCTGGAAACACCATATATTTT. Encoded protein: CASSVMDSRSGNTIYF.

This chain connects TRBV28 to TRBJ1-3, with TRBD1 identical over 9 bases. The CDR3 spans 18 residues. Looked up from germline, CDR1 is MDHEN and CDR2 is SYDVKM. The V segment lost 3 bases and the J segment 0 bases; nucleotides outside the gene matches: 9. The CDR3 bases are TGTGCCAGCAGTTTTGCGCTGGGACAGGGCTACTCTGGAAACACCATATATTTT. Residues: CASSFALGQGYSGNTIYF.

The chain couples TRBV15 to TRBJ2-7; 8 nucleotides line up with TRBD2. Germline-derived CDR1 and CDR2 are LNHNV and YYDKDF (reference sequence). J gave up 4 bases and V 4 bases, and 18 bases lay outside the gene matches. This CDR3 contains 18 residues. The CDR3 protein is CATSNPLGGSGSFYEQYF. The CDR3 nucleotides are TGTGCCACCAGCAACCCCCTCGGTGGGAGCGGGAGCTTTTACGAGCAGTACTTC.

The chain recombines TRBV15 with TRBJ2-5, with TRBD1 matching over 9 bases. The CDR3 length is 16 residues. The junction had 5 bases not matched to a gene; V was cut back by 1 base and J by 2 bases. Germline CDR1 is LNHNV and CDR2 is YYDKDF (reference sequence). The CDR3 coding sequence is TGTGCCACCAGCAGAGGATTACAGGGGGCTCAAGAGACCCAGTACTTC. Translating it yields CATSRGLQGAQETQYF.

The rearrangement uses TRBV4-1 and TRBJ1-5; D is possibly TRBD1 (5 bases). Germline V gene data show CDR1 as MGHRA and CDR2 as YSYEKL. The V gene lost 0 bases and the J gene lost 7 bases, with 19 bases spanning the gap. CDR3 size: 17 residues. The DNA of the CDR3 is TGCGCCAGCAGCCAAGATCCGGGACGGGGGGGGAACCAGCCCCAGCATTTT. Translating gives CASSQDPGRGGNQPQHF.

V and J are TRBV5-6 and TRBJ2-1; the D gene is possibly TRBD2 (5 bases). Trimming removed 3 bases from V and 7 bases from J, with 14 bases in between. Germline loops: CDR1 SGHDT, CDR2 YYEEEE. The CDR3 totals 14 residues. The CDR3: CASSYMGRGNEQFF. CDR3 in DNA: TGTGCCAGCAGCTACATGGGTCGGGGTAATGAGCAGTTCTTC.

This sequence joins TRBV29-1 and TRBJ2-1; TRBD1 is a possible D gene (5 bases). The CDR3 loop spans 14 amino acids. The V gene's germline CDR1 is SQVTM and CDR2 ANQGSEA. Between the trimmed V and J ends, which lost 6 bases and 8 bases, there was a span of 20 bases. Here the CDR3 reads CSVPRAGQGDEQFF. CDR3 sequence (DNA): TGCAGCGTCCCCAGGGCCGGGCAGGGCGATGAGCAGTTCTTC.

This clone was counted a few times. The chain is built from TRBV5-1 and TRBJ2-1; 7 bases are a match to TRBD1. The junction had 6 bases not matched to a gene; V was cut back by 3 bases and J by 3 bases. The length of the CDR3 is 15 residues. Germline CDR1 reads SGHRS; CDR2 reads YFSETQ. This CDR3 reads CASSSYRGGYNEQFF. The CDR3 DNA is TGCGCCAGCAGCTCGTACAGGGGTGGCTACAATGAGCAGTTCTTC.